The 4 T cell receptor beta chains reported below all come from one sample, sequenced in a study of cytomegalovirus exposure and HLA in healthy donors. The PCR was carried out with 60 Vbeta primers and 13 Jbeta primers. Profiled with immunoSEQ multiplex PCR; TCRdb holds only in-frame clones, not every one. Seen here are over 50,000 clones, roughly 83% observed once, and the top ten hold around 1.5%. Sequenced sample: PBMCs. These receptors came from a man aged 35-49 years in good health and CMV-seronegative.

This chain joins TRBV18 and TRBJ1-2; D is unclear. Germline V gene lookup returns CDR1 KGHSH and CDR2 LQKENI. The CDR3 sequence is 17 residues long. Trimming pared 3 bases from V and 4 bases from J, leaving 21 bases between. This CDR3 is CASSPYPPRGSFYGYTF. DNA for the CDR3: TGTGCCAGCTCACCGTATCCTCCCCGAGGCTCCTTCTATGGCTACACCTTC.

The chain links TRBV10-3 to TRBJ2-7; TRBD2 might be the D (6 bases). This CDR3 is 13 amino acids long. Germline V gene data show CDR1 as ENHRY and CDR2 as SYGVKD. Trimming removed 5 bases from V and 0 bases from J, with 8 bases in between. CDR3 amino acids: CAISRDFSYEQYF. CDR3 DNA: TGTGCCATCAGTCGGGACTTCTCCTACGAGCAGTACTTC.

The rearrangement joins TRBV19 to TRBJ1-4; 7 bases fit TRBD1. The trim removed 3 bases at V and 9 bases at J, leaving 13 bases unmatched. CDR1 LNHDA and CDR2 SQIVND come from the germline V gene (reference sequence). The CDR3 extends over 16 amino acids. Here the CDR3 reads CASSMKSGTEGKKLFF. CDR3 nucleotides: TGTGCCAGTAGTATGAAGTCCGGGACAGAAGGCAAAAAACTGTTTTTT.

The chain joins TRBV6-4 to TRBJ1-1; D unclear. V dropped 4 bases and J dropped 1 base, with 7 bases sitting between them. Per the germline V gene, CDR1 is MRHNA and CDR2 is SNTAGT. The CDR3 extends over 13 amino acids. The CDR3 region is CASSVTWNTEAFF. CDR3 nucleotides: TGTGCCAGCAGTGTGACTTGGAACACTGAAGCTTTCTTT.